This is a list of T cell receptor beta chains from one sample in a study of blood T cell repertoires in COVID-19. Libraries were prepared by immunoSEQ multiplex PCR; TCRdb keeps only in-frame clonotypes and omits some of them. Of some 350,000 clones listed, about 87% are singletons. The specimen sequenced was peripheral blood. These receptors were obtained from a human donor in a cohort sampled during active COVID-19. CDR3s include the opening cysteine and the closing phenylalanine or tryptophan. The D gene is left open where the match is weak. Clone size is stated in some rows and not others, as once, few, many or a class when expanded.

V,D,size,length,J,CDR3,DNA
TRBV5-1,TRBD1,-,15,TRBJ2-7,CASSWETGRIYEQYF,TGCGCCAGCAGCTGGGAGACAGGGCGGATCTACGAGCAGTACTTC
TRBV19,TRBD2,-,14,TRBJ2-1,CASSAGLAGGSQFF,TGTGCCAGTAGTGCTGGACTAGCGGGAGGATCGCAGTTCTTC
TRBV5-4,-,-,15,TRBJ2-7,CASSLVGASSYEQYF,TGTGCCAGCAGCTTGGTGGGGGCATCATCCTACGAGCAGTACTTC
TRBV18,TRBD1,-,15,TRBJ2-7,CASSPKGTGSYEQYF,TGTGCCAGCTCACCAAAGGGGACAGGTTCCTACGAGCAGTACTTC
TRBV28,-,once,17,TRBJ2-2,CASSWGGAYSNTGELFF,TGTGCCAGCAGTTGGGGTGGGGCCTACTCGAACACCGGGGAGCTGTTTTTT
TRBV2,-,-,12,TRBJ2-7,CASREAAYEQYF,TGTGCCAGCAGGGAGGCAGCCTACGAGCAGTACTTC
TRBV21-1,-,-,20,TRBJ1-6,CASRATFAYPGHPVLLTLHF,TGTGCCAGCAGAGCTACCTTCGCCTACCCGGGACACCCCGTGCTTTTGACCCTCCACTTT
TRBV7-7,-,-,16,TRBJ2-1,CASSLAPTPEGGEQFF,TGTGCTAGCAGCTTAGCACCGACTCCCGAAGGAGGTGAGCAGTTCTTC
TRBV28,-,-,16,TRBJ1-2,CASIRRRGTWNYGYTF,TGTGCCAGCATTCGGCGTAGGGGGACATGGAACTATGGCTACACCTTC
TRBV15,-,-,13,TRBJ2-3,CATRGIYTDTQYF,TGTGCCACCCGGGGGATCTACACAGATACGCAGTATTTT
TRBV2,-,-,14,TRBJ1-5,CASSEVSPLLPQHF,TGTGCCAGCAGTGAAGTATCCCCCCTTCTACCCCAGCATTTT
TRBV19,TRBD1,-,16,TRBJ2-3,CASSISWTGGEDTQYF,TGTGCCAGTAGTATATCTTGGACAGGGGGCGAAGATACGCAGTATTTT
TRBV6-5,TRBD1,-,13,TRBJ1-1,CASSKDRDTEAFF,TGTGCCAGCAGTAAGGACAGGGACACTGAAGCTTTCTTT
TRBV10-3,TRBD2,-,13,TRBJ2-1,CAIRSGGGNEQFF,TGTGCCATCAGAAGCGGGGGTGGGAATGAGCAGTTCTTC
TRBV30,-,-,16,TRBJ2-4,CAWRQGLILAKNIQYF,TGTGCCTGGCGGCAGGGGTTGATCTTAGCCAAAAACATTCAGTACTTC
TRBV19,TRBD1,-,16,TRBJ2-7,CASSSPDRGGSYEQYF,TGTGCCAGTAGTTCGCCGGACAGGGGGGGGTCCTACGAGCAGTACTTC
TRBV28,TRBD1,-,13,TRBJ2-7,CASSVDRFYEQYF,TGTGCCAGCAGTGTGGACAGGTTCTACGAGCAGTACTTC
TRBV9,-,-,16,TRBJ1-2,CASSVGLIPPPYGYTF,TGTGCCAGCAGCGTGGGCTTGATACCCCCTCCCTATGGCTACACCTTC
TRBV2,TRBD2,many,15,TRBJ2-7,CASRSGTSGSYEQYF,TGTGCCAGCAGATCCGGGACTAGCGGGTCCTACGAGCAGTACTTC
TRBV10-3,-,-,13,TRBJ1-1,CAITGDMNTEAFF,TGTGCCATCACCGGGGACATGAACACTGAAGCTTTCTTT
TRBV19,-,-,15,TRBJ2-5,CASRPAGGRGKTQYF,TGTGCCAGTAGACCGGCAGGGGGGCGGGGAAAGACCCAGTACTTC
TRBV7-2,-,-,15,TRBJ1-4,CASSLGGQGLEKLFF,TGTGCCAGCAGCTTAGGGGGGCAGGGGTTGGAAAAACTGTTTTTT
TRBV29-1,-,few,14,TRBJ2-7,CSVELAGSSYEQYF,TGCAGCGTTGAATTGGCGGGGTCTTCCTACGAGCAGTACTTC
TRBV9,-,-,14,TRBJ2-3,CASSQERGTDTQYF,TGTGCCAGCAGCCAAGAGCGGGGCACAGATACGCAGTATTTT
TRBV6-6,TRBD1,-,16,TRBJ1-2,CASRTSSTGGDYGYTF,TGTGCCAGCAGGACTTCCTCGACAGGGGGCGATTATGGCTACACCTTC
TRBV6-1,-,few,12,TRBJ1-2,CASSEGLYGYTF,TGTGCCAGCAGTGAAGGGCTTTATGGCTACACCTTC
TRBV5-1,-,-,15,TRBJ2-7,CASSLDMSRSYEQYF,TGCGCCAGCAGCTTGGATATGTCGCGCTCCTACGAGCAGTACTTC
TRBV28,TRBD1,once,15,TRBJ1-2,CASFTTGGGAGGYTF,TGTGCCAGCTTCACGACAGGAGGGGGCGCGGGTGGCTACACCTTC
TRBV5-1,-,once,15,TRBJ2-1,CASSFDGRAGNEQFF,TGCGCCAGCAGCTTTGACGGTCGGGCGGGGAATGAGCAGTTCTTC
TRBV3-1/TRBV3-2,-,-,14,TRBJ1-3,CASSPTVVRNTIYF,TGTGCCAGCAGCCCTACGGTGGTCCGAAACACCATATATTTT
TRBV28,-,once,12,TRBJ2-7,CASSQISHEQYF,TGTGCCAGCAGCCAGATTTCCCACGAGCAGTACTTC
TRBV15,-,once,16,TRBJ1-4,CATSRARGGQHEKLFF,TGTGCCACCAGCAGAGCCAGGGGCGGGCAACATGAAAAACTGTTTTTT
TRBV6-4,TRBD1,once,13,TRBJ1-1,CAIQTGGYTEAFF,TGTGCCATCCAGACAGGGGGGTACACTGAAGCTTTCTTT
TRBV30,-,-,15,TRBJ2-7,CAWSRPGRATLEQYF,TGTGCCTGGAGTCGCCCCGGCAGGGCAACTCTCGAGCAGTACTTC
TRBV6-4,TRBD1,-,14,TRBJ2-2,CASRNGQGSGELFF,TGTGCCAGCAGAAACGGACAGGGCTCCGGGGAGCTGTTTTTT
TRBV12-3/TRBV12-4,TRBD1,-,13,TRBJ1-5,CASTRTGTVLQHF,TGTGCCAGCACCCGGACAGGGACAGTGCTCCAGCATTTT
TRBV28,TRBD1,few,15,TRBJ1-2,CASSPGTGAIDGYTF,TGTGCCAGCAGCCCCGGGACAGGGGCGATTGATGGCTACACCTTC
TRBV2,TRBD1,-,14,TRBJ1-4,CASRETGGGEKLFF,TGTGCCAGCAGGGAGACAGGGGGTGGAGAAAAACTGTTTTTT
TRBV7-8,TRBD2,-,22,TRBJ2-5,CAGSPTFVRALAGGPWQETQYF,TGTGCCGGCAGCCCAACCTTCGTTAGAGCACTAGCGGGAGGGCCGTGGCAAGAGACCCAGTACTTC
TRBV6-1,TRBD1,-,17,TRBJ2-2,CASSEIGTVGMVGELFF,TGTGCCAGCAGTGAAATAGGGACAGTCGGTATGGTTGGGGAGCTGTTTTTT
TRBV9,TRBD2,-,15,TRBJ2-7,CASSAGGGRTYEQYF,TGTGCCAGCAGCGCGGGGGGCGGGAGGACCTACGAGCAGTACTTC
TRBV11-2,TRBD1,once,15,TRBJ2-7,CASSRGGQGLYEQYF,TGTGCCAGCAGCAGGGGGGGACAGGGGTTATACGAGCAGTACTTC
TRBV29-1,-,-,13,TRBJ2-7,CSVDTGILHEQYF,TGCAGCGTTGACACAGGGATACTCCACGAGCAGTACTTC
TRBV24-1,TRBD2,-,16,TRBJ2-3,CATSDPSGRGTDTQYF,TGTGCCACCAGTGATCCTAGCGGGAGAGGCACAGATACGCAGTATTTT
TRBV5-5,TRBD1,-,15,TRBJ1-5,CASSPRTGADQPQHF,TGTGCCAGCAGCCCCCGGACAGGGGCAGATCAGCCCCAGCATTTT
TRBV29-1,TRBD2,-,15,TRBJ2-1,CSVGDGTNLYNEQFF,TGCAGCGTTGGGGACGGGACTAACCTTTACAATGAGCAGTTCTTC
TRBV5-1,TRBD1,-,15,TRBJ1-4,CASSAQGAVNEKLFF,TGCGCCAGCAGCGCGCAGGGGGCCGTTAATGAAAAACTGTTTTTT
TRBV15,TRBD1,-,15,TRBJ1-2,CATSSGTAANYGYTF,TGTGCCACCAGCAGCGGGACAGCCGCTAACTATGGCTACACCTTC
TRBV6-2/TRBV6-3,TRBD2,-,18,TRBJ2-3,CASSYSASGSPYPDTQYF,TGTGCCAGCAGTTACTCGGCTAGCGGGAGCCCATACCCGGATACGCAGTATTTT
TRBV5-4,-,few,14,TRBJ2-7,CASSLRDNIYEQYF,TGTGCCAGCAGCTTGAGGGACAATATCTACGAGCAGTACTTC
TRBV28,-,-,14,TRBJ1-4,CASSSGAIDEKLFF,TGTGCCAGCAGCTCAGGGGCGATTGATGAAAAACTGTTTTTT